This record looks at one T cell receptor beta chain sequence and its context. PCR used 60 Vbeta primers and 13 Jbeta primers. TCRdb's copy holds only in-frame clones and misses some; the assay was immunoSEQ multiplex PCR. This sample's table has around 50,000 clones. The V gene's germline CDR1 is MDHEN and CDR2 SYDVKM. The J segment lost 7 bases and the V segment lost 6 bases, leaving 14 bases of the junction unmatched. The CDR3 sequence is 18 residues long. The sample comes from a study of cytomegalovirus exposure and HLA in healthy donors. The sequencing sample was made of PBMCs. The chain couples TRBV28 to TRBJ2-1, with 14 bases fitting TRBD2. The receptor was isolated from a woman aged 25 to 39 in good health and CMV-seropositive. CDR3 loop: CASRTSGGGRVTVNEQFF. As DNA, the CDR3 is TGTGCCAGCAGGACTAGCGGGGGGGGAAGGGTAACGGTGAATGAGCAGTTCTTC.